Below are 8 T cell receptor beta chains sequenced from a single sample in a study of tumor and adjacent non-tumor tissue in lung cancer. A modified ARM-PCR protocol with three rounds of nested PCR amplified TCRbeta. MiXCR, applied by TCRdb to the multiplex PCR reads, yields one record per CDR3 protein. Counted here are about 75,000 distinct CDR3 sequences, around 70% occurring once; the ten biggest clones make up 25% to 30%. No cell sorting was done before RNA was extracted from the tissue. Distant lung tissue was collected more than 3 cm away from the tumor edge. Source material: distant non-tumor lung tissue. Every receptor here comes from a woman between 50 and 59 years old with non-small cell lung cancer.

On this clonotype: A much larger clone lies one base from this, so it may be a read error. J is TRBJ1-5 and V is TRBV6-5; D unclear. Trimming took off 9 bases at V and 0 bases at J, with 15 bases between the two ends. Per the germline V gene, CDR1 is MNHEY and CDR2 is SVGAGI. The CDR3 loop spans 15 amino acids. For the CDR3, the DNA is TGTGCCAGAAGGGAGACTGGAAATAGCAATCAGCCCCAGCATTTT. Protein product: CARRETGNSNQPQHF.

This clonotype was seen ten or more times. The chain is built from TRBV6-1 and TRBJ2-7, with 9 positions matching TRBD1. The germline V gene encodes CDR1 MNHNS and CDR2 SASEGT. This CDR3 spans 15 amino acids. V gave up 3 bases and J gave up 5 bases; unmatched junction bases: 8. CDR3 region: CASSELQGARNEQYF. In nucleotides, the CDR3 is TGTGCCAGCAGTGAGTTACAGGGGGCTCGGAACGAGCAGTACTTC.

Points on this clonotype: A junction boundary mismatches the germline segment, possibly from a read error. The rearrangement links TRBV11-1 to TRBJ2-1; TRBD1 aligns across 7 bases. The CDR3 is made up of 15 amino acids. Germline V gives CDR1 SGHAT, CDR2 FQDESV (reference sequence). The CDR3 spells CTSSHARQGYNEQFF. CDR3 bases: TGTACCAGCAGCCATGCACGACAGGGCTACAATGAGCAGTTCTTC.

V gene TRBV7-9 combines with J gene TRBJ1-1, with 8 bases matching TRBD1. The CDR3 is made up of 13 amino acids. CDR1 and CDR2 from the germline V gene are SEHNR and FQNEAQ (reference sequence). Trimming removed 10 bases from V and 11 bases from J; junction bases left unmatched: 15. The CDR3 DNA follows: TGTGCCAACAACACTGGACAGGGAGAAGATGCTTTCTTT. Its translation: CANNTGQGEDAFF.

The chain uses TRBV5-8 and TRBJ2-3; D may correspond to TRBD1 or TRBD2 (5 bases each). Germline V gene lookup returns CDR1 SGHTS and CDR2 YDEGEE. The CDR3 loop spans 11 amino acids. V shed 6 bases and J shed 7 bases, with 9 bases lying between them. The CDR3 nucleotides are TGTGCCAGCACCGTGGGACATACGCAGTATTTT. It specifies CASTVGHTQYF.

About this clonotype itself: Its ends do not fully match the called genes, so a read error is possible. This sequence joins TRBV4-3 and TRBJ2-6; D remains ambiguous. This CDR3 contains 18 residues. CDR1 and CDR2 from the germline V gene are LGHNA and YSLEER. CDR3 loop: CVSSQENDVNPGANVLTF. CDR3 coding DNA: TGCGTCAGCAGCCAAGAAAATGATGTGAACCCTGGGGCCAACGTCCTGACTTTC.

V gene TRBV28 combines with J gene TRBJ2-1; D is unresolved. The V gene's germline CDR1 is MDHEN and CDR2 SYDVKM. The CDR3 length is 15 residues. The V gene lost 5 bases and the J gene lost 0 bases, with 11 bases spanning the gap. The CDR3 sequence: CASSPPTDSYNEQFF. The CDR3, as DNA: TGTGCCAGCAGTCCCCCAACAGACTCCTACAATGAGCAGTTCTTC.

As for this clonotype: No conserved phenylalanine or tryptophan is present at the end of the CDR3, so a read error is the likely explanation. CDR3 protein: CASNQYLYRGNYGYTY. Here the CDR3 DNA reads TGCGCCAGCAACCAATATCTGTACAGGGGGAACTATGGCTACACCTAC. The V gene is TRBV4-1, the J gene TRBJ1-2, with TRBD1 identical over 8 bases. This CDR3 region has 16 residues. Germline values: CDR1 MGHRA, CDR2 YSYEKL.